This is a list of T cell receptor beta chains from one sample in a study of PD-L1 blockade in urothelial cancer. TCRdb's table, derived via immunoSEQ multiplex PCR, lists solely in-frame clones and lacks some. Seen here are more than 45,000 clones, about three quarters observed once, and the top ten hold roughly 4%. Source: PBMCs, taken around atezolizumab (anti-PD-L1) treatment. Receptors were obtained from a man aged 70 or older with urothelial cancer. Each CDR3 is given with its conserved first and last residue. The order of the fields is V gene, J gene, D gene, clone size, CDR3 DNA, CDR3 protein. A D gene is named only where the DNA matches it firmly. Clone size appears in some rows only: once, few, many, or a class for an expanded clone.

V gene: TRBV11-3
J gene: TRBJ2-5
D gene: TRBD1
clone size: .
CDR3 DNA: TGTGCCAGCGGACAGGGGGGGGAGACCCAGTACTTC
CDR3 protein: CASGQGGETQYF

V gene: TRBV11-3
J gene: TRBJ2-7
D gene: TRBD2
clone size: few
CDR3 DNA: TGTGCCAGCAGCACCGTTAGCGGGGGCTACGAGCAGTACTTC
CDR3 protein: CASSTVSGGYEQYF

V gene: TRBV15
J gene: TRBJ1-1
D gene: .
clone size: .
CDR3 DNA: TGTGCCACCAGCAGAGATGTCGGTCAGAACACTGAAGCTTTCTTT
CDR3 protein: CATSRDVGQNTEAFF

V gene: TRBV2
J gene: TRBJ2-3
D gene: TRBD2
clone size: .
CDR3 DNA: TGTGCCAGCAGTTTCGGGACTAGCTTCACAGATACGCAGTATTTT
CDR3 protein: CASSFGTSFTDTQYF

V gene: TRBV6-6
J gene: TRBJ1-1
D gene: .
clone size: .
CDR3 DNA: TGTGCCAGCAGTTACTCGTACAGGGAAAAAGTCGAAGCTTTCTTT
CDR3 protein: CASSYSYREKVEAFF

V gene: TRBV18
J gene: TRBJ1-2
D gene: .
clone size: .
CDR3 DNA: TGTGCCAGCTCACCGAGACAAGGAGGGAACTATGGCTACACCTTC
CDR3 protein: CASSPRQGGNYGYTF

V gene: TRBV18
J gene: TRBJ2-1
D gene: .
clone size: .
CDR3 DNA: TGTGCCAGCTCACCAGGTCAGGGGTCCTCCTACAATGAGCAGTTCTTC
CDR3 protein: CASSPGQGSSYNEQFF

V gene: TRBV9
J gene: TRBJ2-7
D gene: TRBD1
clone size: .
CDR3 DNA: TGTGCCAGCAGCGTCGGGACAGGGACCTACTACGAGCAGTACTTC
CDR3 protein: CASSVGTGTYYEQYF

V gene: TRBV5-6
J gene: TRBJ2-1
D gene: TRBD2
clone size: .
CDR3 DNA: TGTGCCAGCAGCACCTTTACCGGGACTAGTGATGAGCAGTTCTTC
CDR3 protein: CASSTFTGTSDEQFF

V gene: TRBV5-1
J gene: TRBJ2-3
D gene: TRBD1
clone size: .
CDR3 DNA: TGCGCCAGCAGCTTGGGGGACAGAACAGATACGCAGTATTTT
CDR3 protein: CASSLGDRTDTQYF

V gene: TRBV9
J gene: TRBJ2-2
D gene: TRBD1
clone size: .
CDR3 DNA: TGTGCCAGCAGCGTAGTCCCGACAGGGATCCCCGGGGAGCTGTTTTTT
CDR3 protein: CASSVVPTGIPGELFF

V gene: TRBV4-3
J gene: TRBJ2-7
D gene: .
clone size: .
CDR3 DNA: TGCGCCAGCAGCCCAGGAGATAGCGCCAAGATCACCCCCGACTACGAGCAGTACTTC
CDR3 protein: CASSPGDSAKITPDYEQYF

V gene: TRBV29-1
J gene: TRBJ2-2
D gene: TRBD2
clone size: .
CDR3 DNA: TGCAGCGTTGTCAGGAGCGGGGGGATGGCCGGGGAGCTGTTTTTT
CDR3 protein: CSVVRSGGMAGELFF

V gene: TRBV19
J gene: TRBJ1-5
D gene: TRBD1
clone size: .
CDR3 DNA: TGTGCCAGTATGGTACAGGGGGCTCTCGGCAATCAGCCCCAGCATTTT
CDR3 protein: CASMVQGALGNQPQHF

V gene: TRBV30
J gene: TRBJ1-2
D gene: .
clone size: .
CDR3 DNA: TGTGCCTGGAGCGCCACAGGGCGGGTAGACGGCTACACCTTC
CDR3 protein: CAWSATGRVDGYTF

V gene: TRBV12-5
J gene: TRBJ2-6
D gene: .
clone size: .
CDR3 DNA: TGTGCTAGTGGTTTGGTACTTAACAGGGCTGGGGCCAACGTCCTGACTTTC
CDR3 protein: CASGLVLNRAGANVLTF

V gene: TRBV2
J gene: TRBJ2-7
D gene: TRBD1
clone size: .
CDR3 DNA: TGTGCCAGCAGTGAAGGGACAGGCGGGTACTACGAGCAGTACTTC
CDR3 protein: CASSEGTGGYYEQYF

V gene: TRBV6-1
J gene: TRBJ1-5
D gene: .
clone size: .
CDR3 DNA: TGTGCCAGCAGACCAACCGGGACATTTATCCAGCCCCAGCATTTT
CDR3 protein: CASRPTGTFIQPQHF

V gene: TRBV7-9
J gene: TRBJ1-3
D gene: .
clone size: .
CDR3 DNA: TGTGCCAGCAGCTTAGAGACACAAGGAAACACCATATATTTT
CDR3 protein: CASSLETQGNTIYF

V gene: TRBV11-2
J gene: TRBJ2-3
D gene: TRBD2
clone size: .
CDR3 DNA: TGTGCCAGCAGCTTAGCGGGGGGGGCAGATACGCAGTATTTT
CDR3 protein: CASSLAGGADTQYF

V gene: TRBV9
J gene: TRBJ2-1
D gene: TRBD2
clone size: .
CDR3 DNA: TGTGCCAGCAGCGCCTCGTCGGGAGGAGGGGAGCAGTTCTTC
CDR3 protein: CASSASSGGGEQFF

V gene: TRBV11-3
J gene: TRBJ2-5
D gene: .
clone size: once
CDR3 DNA: TGTGCCAGCAGCTTAGGAGGAGTGCAAGAGACCCAGTACTTC
CDR3 protein: CASSLGGVQETQYF

V gene: TRBV18
J gene: TRBJ2-1
D gene: TRBD2
clone size: few
CDR3 DNA: TGTGCCAGCTCACCGAGCGGGAGGGGTGAGCAGTTCTTC
CDR3 protein: CASSPSGRGEQFF

V gene: TRBV20-1
J gene: TRBJ2-1
D gene: .
clone size: .
CDR3 DNA: TGCAGTGCCTCCGGGAGCAATGAGCAGTTCTTC
CDR3 protein: CSASGSNEQFF

V gene: TRBV5-6
J gene: TRBJ1-5
D gene: .
clone size: .
CDR3 DNA: TGTGCCAGCAGCTTGGCCAGCTCAGGGTATAGCAATCAGCCCCAGCATTTT
CDR3 protein: CASSLASSGYSNQPQHF

V gene: TRBV9
J gene: TRBJ2-3
D gene: TRBD1
clone size: .
CDR3 DNA: TGTGCCAGCACCTCCTATGCAGGGGGATTTGCAGATACGCAGTATTTT
CDR3 protein: CASTSYAGGFADTQYF

V gene: TRBV6-1
J gene: TRBJ1-2
D gene: TRBD1
clone size: .
CDR3 DNA: TGTGCCAGCAGTGAACCTGGGACAGGCCACCTCTATGGCTACACCTTC
CDR3 protein: CASSEPGTGHLYGYTF

V gene: TRBV10-3
J gene: TRBJ2-2
D gene: TRBD1
clone size: .
CDR3 DNA: TGTGCCATCAGTGAAAGGGGGACAGGGGGAACCGGGGAGCTGTTTTTT
CDR3 protein: CAISERGTGGTGELFF

V gene: TRBV11-2
J gene: TRBJ2-1
D gene: TRBD1
clone size: .
CDR3 DNA: TGTGCCAGCAGCTCCCGGACAGGGATTTACAATGAGCAGTTCTTC
CDR3 protein: CASSSRTGIYNEQFF

V gene: TRBV11-2
J gene: TRBJ2-7
D gene: .
clone size: .
CDR3 DNA: TGTGCCAGCAGCCCGAGCTCCTACGAGCAGTACTTC
CDR3 protein: CASSPSSYEQYF

V gene: TRBV11-3
J gene: TRBJ2-7
D gene: TRBD2
clone size: .
CDR3 DNA: TGTGCCAGCAGCCCCTCGGGACTAGCGGGAAAGGGGTCCTACGAGCAGTACTTC
CDR3 protein: CASSPSGLAGKGSYEQYF

V gene: TRBV4-1
J gene: TRBJ1-1
D gene: .
clone size: .
CDR3 DNA: TGCGCCAGCAGCCAATCCAAAGGGAGCCTCAGAGAGACTGAAGCTTTCTTT
CDR3 protein: CASSQSKGSLRETEAFF

V gene: TRBV15
J gene: TRBJ2-5
D gene: .
clone size: .
CDR3 DNA: TGTGCCACCAGATGGGGGCAGGGGACGGAGACCCAGTACTTC
CDR3 protein: CATRWGQGTETQYF

V gene: TRBV7-2
J gene: TRBJ2-7
D gene: .
clone size: .
CDR3 DNA: TGTGCCAGCAGCTACTCGGGGAACTCCTACGAGCAGTACTTC
CDR3 protein: CASSYSGNSYEQYF

V gene: TRBV6-1
J gene: TRBJ2-5
D gene: .
clone size: .
CDR3 DNA: TGTGCCAGCAGTGAAGGTCCAGGGTTAGAGACCCAGTACTTC
CDR3 protein: CASSEGPGLETQYF

V gene: TRBV28
J gene: TRBJ2-1
D gene: TRBD1
clone size: .
CDR3 DNA: TGTGCCAGCAGTCTCCGGGGACAGGGGAACAATGAGCAGTTCTTC
CDR3 protein: CASSLRGQGNNEQFF

V gene: TRBV5-1
J gene: TRBJ1-1
D gene: .
clone size: .
CDR3 DNA: TGCGCCAGCAGCTTGGGATGGGGCGGGGGGATGAACACTGAAGCTTTCTTT
CDR3 protein: CASSLGWGGGMNTEAFF

V gene: TRBV30
J gene: TRBJ2-5
D gene: .
clone size: .
CDR3 DNA: TGTGCCTGGAGTAAAAAGGTCCTAACAGAAGAGACCCAGTACTTC
CDR3 protein: CAWSKKVLTEETQYF

V gene: TRBV7-9
J gene: TRBJ2-3
D gene: TRBD1
clone size: .
CDR3 DNA: TGTGCCAGCAGCCTCCAGGGGGCCGGAGATACGCAGTATTTT
CDR3 protein: CASSLQGAGDTQYF

V gene: TRBV5-5
J gene: TRBJ1-5
D gene: .
clone size: .
CDR3 DNA: TGTGCCAGCAGCAATTTTTGGGATGGGGGGATGCAGCCCCAGCATTTT
CDR3 protein: CASSNFWDGGMQPQHF

V gene: TRBV7-8
J gene: TRBJ1-1
D gene: .
clone size: once
CDR3 DNA: TGTGCCAGCAGCTTGTCCGACGGACTAAACACTGAAGCTTTCTTT
CDR3 protein: CASSLSDGLNTEAFF

V gene: TRBV5-1
J gene: TRBJ1-1
D gene: TRBD1
clone size: .
CDR3 DNA: TGCGCCAGCAGCTGGACAGGGAACATGAACACTGAAGCTTTCTTT
CDR3 protein: CASSWTGNMNTEAFF

V gene: TRBV6-6
J gene: TRBJ2-4
D gene: .
clone size: .
CDR3 DNA: TGTGCCAGCAGGAGACGGCCTACAGGGATTCAGTACTTC
CDR3 protein: CASRRRPTGIQYF

V gene: TRBV6-1
J gene: TRBJ1-5
D gene: .
clone size: once
CDR3 DNA: TGTGCCAGCAGTGGGGTCTTTTCCAGGGATCAGCCCCAGCATTTT
CDR3 protein: CASSGVFSRDQPQHF

V gene: TRBV5-1
J gene: TRBJ1-1
D gene: TRBD1
clone size: medium-sized
CDR3 DNA: TGCGCCAGCAGCGGAAGACAGGGGGCGGGCACTGAAGCTTTCTTT
CDR3 protein: CASSGRQGAGTEAFF

V gene: TRBV29-1
J gene: TRBJ2-3
D gene: TRBD1
clone size: .
CDR3 DNA: TGCAGCGTTAACAGGGGGAGCACAGATACGCAGTATTTT
CDR3 protein: CSVNRGSTDTQYF

V gene: TRBV11-3
J gene: TRBJ2-2
D gene: .
clone size: once
CDR3 DNA: TGTGCCAGCAGCCCGGCAGCAGGGAACACCGGGGAGCTGTTTTTT
CDR3 protein: CASSPAAGNTGELFF

V gene: TRBV7-3
J gene: TRBJ2-3
D gene: TRBD2
clone size: .
CDR3 DNA: TGTGCCAGCAGCTTAACCGGGGGGAGAACAGATACGCAGTATTTT
CDR3 protein: CASSLTGGRTDTQYF

V gene: TRBV5-1
J gene: TRBJ1-1
D gene: .
clone size: .
CDR3 DNA: TGCGCCAGCAGCCGCACCAGGGAAGGCACTGAAGCTTTCTTT
CDR3 protein: CASSRTREGTEAFF

V gene: TRBV4-3
J gene: TRBJ1-1
D gene: .
clone size: .
CDR3 DNA: TGCGCCAGCAGCCAAGAGGCAGGGCGGTTGCCTGAAGCTTTCTTT
CDR3 protein: CASSQEAGRLPEAFF

V gene: TRBV28
J gene: TRBJ2-1
D gene: TRBD2
clone size: .
CDR3 DNA: TGTGCCAGCAGTTTAGGGTTAAGCGGGAGGAACAATGAGCAGTTCTTC
CDR3 protein: CASSLGLSGRNNEQFF

V gene: TRBV27
J gene: TRBJ2-1
D gene: TRBD2
clone size: .
CDR3 DNA: TGTGCCAGCAACCTAGCGGGAGGGTACTACAATGAGCAGTTCTTC
CDR3 protein: CASNLAGGYYNEQFF

V gene: TRBV19
J gene: TRBJ2-5
D gene: .
clone size: .
CDR3 DNA: TGTGCCAGTAGTATCAGAGAGACCCAGTACTTC
CDR3 protein: CASSIRETQYF

V gene: TRBV27
J gene: TRBJ2-7
D gene: TRBD2
clone size: .
CDR3 DNA: TGTGCCAGCAGTTTAAAAAGTAGCGGGAGGACCTACGAGCAGTACTTC
CDR3 protein: CASSLKSSGRTYEQYF

V gene: TRBV30
J gene: TRBJ2-5
D gene: .
clone size: .
CDR3 DNA: TGTGCCTGGAGTGTACCTCGGACAAAAGAGACCCAGTACTTC
CDR3 protein: CAWSVPRTKETQYF

V gene: TRBV29-1
J gene: TRBJ1-1
D gene: .
clone size: .
CDR3 DNA: TGCAGCGTTGTAGCAGGGGATATCCCTAACACTGAAGCTTTCTTT
CDR3 protein: CSVVAGDIPNTEAFF

V gene: TRBV18
J gene: TRBJ2-7
D gene: .
clone size: many
CDR3 DNA: TGTGCCAGCTCACCAGCGGCAGGACTGCCTTCCTACGAGCAGTACTTC
CDR3 protein: CASSPAAGLPSYEQYF

V gene: TRBV5-1
J gene: TRBJ2-5
D gene: TRBD1
clone size: .
CDR3 DNA: TGCGCCAGCAGCACGGCCGGGACAGAAGTAGAGACCCAGTACTTC
CDR3 protein: CASSTAGTEVETQYF